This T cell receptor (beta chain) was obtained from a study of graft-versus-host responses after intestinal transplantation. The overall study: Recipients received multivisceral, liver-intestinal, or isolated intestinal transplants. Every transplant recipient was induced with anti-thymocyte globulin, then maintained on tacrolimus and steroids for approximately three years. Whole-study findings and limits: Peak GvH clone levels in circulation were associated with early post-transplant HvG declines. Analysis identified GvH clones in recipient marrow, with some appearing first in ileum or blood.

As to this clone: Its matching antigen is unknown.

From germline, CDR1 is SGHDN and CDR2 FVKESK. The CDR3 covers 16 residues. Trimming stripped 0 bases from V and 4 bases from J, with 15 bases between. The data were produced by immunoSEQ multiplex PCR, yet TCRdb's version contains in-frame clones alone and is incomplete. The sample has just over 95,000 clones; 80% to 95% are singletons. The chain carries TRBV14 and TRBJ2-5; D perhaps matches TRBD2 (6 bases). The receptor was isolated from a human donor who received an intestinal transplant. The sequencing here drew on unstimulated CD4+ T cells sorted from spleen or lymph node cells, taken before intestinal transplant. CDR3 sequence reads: CASSQDRGIRSETQYF. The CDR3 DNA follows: TGTGCCAGCAGCCAAGATCGGGGGATTCGGTCAGAGACCCAGTACTTC.